These 13 T cell receptor beta chains were all obtained from the same sample, sequenced in a study of beta chain features in type 1 diabetes. The sequenced template was cDNA made from the entire isolated RNA. Measured with immunoSEQ multiplex PCR; TCRdb has only the in-frame clones, and not every one. The table has some 99,000 clones, under 40% seen once. Sequencing was performed on stem cell memory CD4+ T cells from blood. These receptors originate from a woman under 30 in good health.

V usage is TRBV18 and J usage is TRBJ2-2, with TRBD1 matching 10 bases. The CDR3 runs to 16 residues. The germline gives CDR1 KGHSH, CDR2 LQKENI. Trimming cost V 3 bases and J 3 bases; bases outside gene matches: 4. DNA for the CDR3: TGTGCCAGCTCACCCTTGGGACAGGGGTACACCGGGGAGCTGTTTTTT. Its translation: CASSPLGQGYTGELFF. The entire variable domain, with the rest obtained from reference TRBV18 and TRBJ2-2, is as follows: NAGVMQNPRHLVRRRGQEARLRCSPMKGHSHVYWYRQLPEEGLKFMVYLQKENIIDESGMPKERFSAEFPKEGPSILRIQQVVRGDSAAYFCASSPLGQGYTGELFFGEGSRLTVL.

This CDR3 reads CASRTGQEPQHF. CDR3 bases: TGTGCCAGCAGAACAGGTCAAGAACCCCAGCATTTT. The gene calls are TRBV6-6 and TRBJ1-5; maybe TRBD1 (5 bases). V shed 6 bases and J shed 10 bases, with 13 bases lying between them. Per germline, CDR1 MNHNY and CDR2 SVGAGI (reference sequence). This CDR3 region has 12 residues.

The rearrangement joins TRBV5-8 to TRBJ2-7; 8 nucleotides match TRBD1. The CDR3 loop spans 14 amino acids. The germline V gene has CDR1 SGHTS and CDR2 YDEGEE. J lost 9 bases, V lost 5 bases, and 13 bases had no gene match. For the CDR3, the DNA is TGTGCCAGCAGACCCGGACAGGGTGGAGGGGGGCAGTACTTC. This translates into CASRPGQGGGGQYF.

This chain uses TRBV4-1 with TRBJ2-3, with a possible D match to TRBD1 (5 bases). The CDR3 totals 17 residues. Trimming removed 0 bases from V and 2 bases from J, with 15 bases in between. Looked up from germline, CDR1 is MGHRA and CDR2 is YSYEKL. The CDR3 DNA reads TGCGCCAGCAGCCAAGATATAGGGGCAGGGTTCACAGATACGCAGTATTTT. Protein sequence: CASSQDIGAGFTDTQYF.

The V call is TRBV5-6, the J call TRBJ1-2; 8 nucleotides match TRBD1. Germline lookup yields CDR1 SGHDT and CDR2 YYEEEE. CDR3 length equals 15 residues. V shed 5 bases, J shed 3 bases, and the junction held 9 bases outside the gene matches. This CDR3 is CASRGQAVGYYGYTF. DNA of the CDR3: TGTGCCAGCAGGGGACAGGCCGTTGGCTACTATGGCTACACCTTC.

The gene calls are TRBV7-9 and TRBJ2-7; 7 bases fit TRBD2. Germline V gene lookup returns CDR1 SEHNR and CDR2 FQNEAQ (reference sequence). The length of the CDR3 is 15 residues. Trimming cost V 1 base and J 0 bases; bases outside gene matches: 3. The CDR3 DNA reads as TGTGCCAGCAGCTTAGGGGGCGGGAGCTCCTACGAGCAGTACTTC. Its protein product is CASSLGGGSSYEQYF.

This clone was counted between two and nine times. CDR3 DNA: TGCGCCAGCAGCCGGGGTGGACAGGGCTCAAGAGAAGCTTTCTTT. It translates to CASSRGGQGSREAFF. This chain connects TRBV4-1 to TRBJ1-1; 8 bases agree with TRBD1. The CDR3 length is 15 residues. From germline, CDR1 is MGHRA and CDR2 YSYEKL. After removal of 4 bases from V and 8 bases from J, the junction contained 12 bases not matched to a gene.

The rearrangement links TRBV30 to TRBJ2-6; a weak D match, TRBD2 (5 bases). Germline CDR1 and CDR2: GTSNPN and SVGIG (reference sequence). Trimming pared 1 base from V and 0 bases from J, leaving 13 bases between. The CDR3 is 17 residues long. The CDR3 sequence is CAWSGYMGSSGANVLTF. The CDR3 coding sequence is TGTGCCTGGAGTGGATATATGGGGAGCTCTGGGGCCAACGTCCTGACTTTC. The complete variable domain, with remaining parts taken from reference TRBV30 and TRBJ2-6, reads SQTIHQWPATLVQPVGSPLSLECTVEGTSNPNLYWYRQAAGRGLQLLFYSVGIGQISSEVPQNLSASRPQDRQFILSSKKLLLSDSGFYLCAWSGYMGSSGANVLTFGAGSRLTVL.

The chain carries TRBV5-4 and TRBJ1-2; D possibly corresponds to TRBD1 (6 bases). V lost 4 bases and J 4 bases, leaving 11 bases between the germline ends. The CDR3 runs to 13 residues. Germline CDR1 is SGHNT and CDR2 is YYREEE (reference sequence). CDR3 DNA sequence: TGTGCCAGCAGCGGTGACAGGATCTATGGCTACACCTTC. Translation gives CASSGDRIYGYTF.

This clone was seen a single time. The junction does not match germline at one end; this may be a read error. The rearrangement joins TRBV5-1 to TRBJ2-1; 11 bases map to TRBD2. The germline gives CDR1 SGHRS, CDR2 YFSETQ. The CDR3 covers 18 residues. CDR3: CASFRTSGSDVRNNEQLF. CDR3 nucleotides: TGCGCCAGCTTTCGGACTAGCGGGTCCGATGTGAGGAACAATGAGCAGCTCTTC.

For the CDR3, the DNA is TGTGCCAGCAGGCCCACCGGGACAGGGTTCGTCAATGAGCAGTTCTTC. Its protein product is CASRPTGTGFVNEQFF. The V gene is TRBV7-9, the J gene TRBJ2-1; 9 positions agree with TRBD1. CDR3 size: 16 residues. CDR1 is SEHNR, CDR2 FQNEAQ, per germline (reference sequence). The trim removed 6 bases at V and 6 bases at J, leaving 12 bases unmatched.

This chain joins TRBV19 and TRBJ1-2, with TRBD1 identical over 9 bases. The CDR3 is made up of 15 amino acids. Trimming cost V 4 bases and J 7 bases; bases outside gene matches: 10. Looked up from germline, CDR1 is LNHDA and CDR2 is SQIVND (reference sequence). This CDR3 reads CASSSRTGTGLGYTF. The DNA of the CDR3 is TGTGCCAGTAGTAGCCGAACCGGGACAGGGCTTGGCTACACCTTC.

V usage is TRBV7-2 and J usage is TRBJ2-3; TRBD1 is a possible D gene (6 bases). Germline CDR1 is SGHTA and CDR2 is FQGNSA. The germline V and J ends were trimmed by 5 bases and 0 bases, with 15 bases remaining between them. This CDR3 has 16 residues. CDR3 in amino acids: CASSPGDESSTDTQYF. CDR3 coding DNA: TGTGCCAGCAGCCCAGGGGACGAATCTAGCACAGATACGCAGTATTTT.